This T cell receptor beta chain was documented in a study of T cell responses to AZD1222 COVID-19 vaccine. Study-wide context: Second-dose schedules of about 4 or about 12 weeks were combined.

With regard to this clone: Its antigen remains unidentified.

The study, taken as a whole, reports: Among the donors, most were white British and more were female, and clonal diversity was possibly underestimated. Recipients of two AZD1222 doses showed rising Spike-specific TCR breadth and depth.

V was pared by 8 bases and J by 4 bases, with 17 bases of the junction left unmatched. The length of the CDR3 is 17 residues. Per the germline V gene, CDR1 is SGHVS and CDR2 is FQNEAQ. Some clones are missing from TCRdb's copy, which holds only in-frame ones; the method was immunoSEQ multiplex PCR. This sample has fewer than 200,000 clones, with about 87% found just once. V is TRBV7-8 and J is TRBJ2-7, with 10 nucleotides matching TRBD2. Sample: peripheral blood, taken on day 0 of AZD1222 vaccination. This clonotype originated in an adult in good health. CDR3: CASLGLSAGGPVYEQYF. The CDR3 nucleotides read TGTGCCAGCCTTGGCCTATCAGCGGGAGGGCCGGTATACGAGCAGTACTTC.